This TCR beta chain was obtained from a study of cytomegalovirus exposure and HLA in healthy donors. Study-level points and caveats: An analysis done earlier found most TCR beta V segments productive about 87% or about 30% of the time. Analyses of presence and absence presupposed an approximately uniform sequencing depth across donors. As was reported, the HLA-A and HLA-B alleles of most subjects were accurately predicted from TCR beta sequences. In vitro, three CMV-associated chains proved specific for CMV antigens.

Germline CDR1 reads MNHEY; CDR2 reads SVGAGI. The ends lost 1 base at V and 2 bases at J; junction bases unmatched: 4. This CDR3 is 16 amino acids long. PCR employed 60 Vbeta and 13 Jbeta primers. Profiling relied on immunoSEQ multiplex PCR, and the TCRdb table lists in-frame clones only, not all of them. The table includes roughly 84,000 clones, around 77% detected once. About this clone itself: Antigen: not known.

This TCR derives from a man between 50 and 59 years old in good health and CMV-seronegative. The J gene is TRBJ2-1, the V gene TRBV6-5, with 8 bases identical to TRBD2. The sample comprised PBMCs. This chain's CDR3 is CASSYFGGATYNEQFF. The CDR3 region has the DNA TGTGCCAGCAGTTACTTCGGGGGGGCCACCTACAATGAGCAGTTCTTC.